The following is a TCR beta chain sequence with its context. Its target is not known. Survey-level immunoSEQ v3.0 assays were run. The data were produced by immunoSEQ multiplex PCR, yet TCRdb's version contains in-frame clones alone and is incomplete. Of 25,000 to 30,000 clones listed, over 75% are singletons. The data were taken from a study of long-term antiretroviral therapy in people with HIV. Study-wide context: The 2015 immediate-ART recommendation was preceded by the earliest samples by about a decade.

For each donor, at least one pre-ART and at least two post-ART PBMC samples were available. Study-level findings and limits: Relative to transplant donor controls, diversity remained lower despite increasing after ART.

Germline loops: CDR1 SQVTM, CDR2 ANQGSEA. The CDR3 is 13 residues long. Trimming took 8 bases from V and 0 from J, leaving 11 bases between them. This chain joins TRBV29-1 and TRBJ2-1, with D uncertain. The origin of this receptor is a man in his forties with HIV. Sample: unsorted PBMCs, taken 4.7 to 5 years after starting antiretroviral therapy. The CDR3 DNA is TGCAGCATTGCCCCAAACTCCTACAATGAGCAGTTCTTC. Amino acids: CSIAPNSYNEQFF.